This T cell receptor beta chain was sequenced in a study of shared T cell receptors in the human thymus. Profiled with immunoSEQ multiplex PCR; TCRdb holds only in-frame clones, not every one. The sample has 600,000 to 900,000 clones, 75% to 90% seen once. Only a few counts were recorded for this clone. Other nucleotide sequences in the sample specify the same CDR3. Trimming took 0 bases from V and 5 from J; bases not matched to a gene: 2. The CDR3 is 13 residues long. Germline values: CDR1 SGDLS, CDR2 YYNGEE. The sample was also linked to a second study, of human thymus T cells. This second report adds: Resections obtained during corrective heart surgery supplied the thymus tissue.

The TCR was taken from a girl in the first two years of life with a congenital heart defect. The V call is TRBV9, the J call TRBJ2-7; 7 bases map to TRBD1. The sequencing input was thymocytes. DNA of the CDR3: TGTGCCAGCAGCGTAGGGACAGGTCACGAGCAGTACTTC. Translating gives CASSVGTGHEQYF.